A selection of T cell receptor beta chains follows, all from one sample in a study of T cell repertoires in cytomegalovirus infection. TCRdb re-called the reads with MiXCR, one entry per CDR3 protein. The repertoire holds fewer than 900,000 distinct CDR3 sequences, with just under 30% as singletons. Their recognized antigens are unknown. The specimen was cultured CD8+ T cells from PBMCs, collected from culture after CMV antigen stimulation. Receptors were obtained from a human donor in good health (CMV status not recorded). Some clones in this sample may be carry-over from other donors' samples. The conserved cysteine and the conserved F or W are not part of the CDR3 here. The size of a clone is reported for some rows only, either as once, few or many, or as a class for expanded clones.

13	.	TRBV6-5	ASSVFTGAQTEAF
13	.	TRBV7-6	ASIDGRNMNTEAF
12	.	TRBV4-3	ASSQDRDSGELF
13	.	TRBV5-6	ASSLGWGGNQPQH
12	few	TRBV20-1	SARLAGPGETQY
13	.	TRBV28	ASSLKAGGRETQY
12	.	TRBV5-4	ASSLKDGWNEQF
14	.	TRBV6-6	ASSSILQGGTDTQY
13	.	TRBV7-9	ASSLVGTVSYEQY
10	.	TRBV7-9	ASTSPGGEAF
13	few	TRBV11-2	ASSPRPGQYNEQF
12	.	TRBV25-1	ASSEDSLGDTQY
12	.	TRBV5-1	ASSLEGTHNVLT